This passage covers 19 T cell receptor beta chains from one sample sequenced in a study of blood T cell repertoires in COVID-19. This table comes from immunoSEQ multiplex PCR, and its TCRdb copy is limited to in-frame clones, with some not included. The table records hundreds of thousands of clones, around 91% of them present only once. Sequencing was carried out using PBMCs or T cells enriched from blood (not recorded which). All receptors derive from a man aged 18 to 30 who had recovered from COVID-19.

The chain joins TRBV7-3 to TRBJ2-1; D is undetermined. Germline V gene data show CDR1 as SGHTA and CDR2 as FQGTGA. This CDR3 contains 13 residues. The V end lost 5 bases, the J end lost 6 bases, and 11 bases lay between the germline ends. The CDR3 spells CASSQYSPNEQFF. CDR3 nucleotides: TGTGCCAGCAGCCAATACTCCCCCAATGAGCAGTTCTTC.

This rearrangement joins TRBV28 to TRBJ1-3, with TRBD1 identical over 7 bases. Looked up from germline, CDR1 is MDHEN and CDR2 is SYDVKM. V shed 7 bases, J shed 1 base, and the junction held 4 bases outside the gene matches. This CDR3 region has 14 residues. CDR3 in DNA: TGTGCCAGCAAACAGGGGATTTCTGGAAACACCATATATTTT. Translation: CASKQGISGNTIYF.

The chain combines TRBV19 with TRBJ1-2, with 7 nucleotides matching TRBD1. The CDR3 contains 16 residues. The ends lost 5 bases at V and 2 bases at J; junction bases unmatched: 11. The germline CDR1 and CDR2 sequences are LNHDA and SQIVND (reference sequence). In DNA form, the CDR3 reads TGTGCCAGTAGTCCCAGCGGCACAGGGGAAAACTATGGCTACACCTTC. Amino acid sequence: CASSPSGTGENYGYTF.

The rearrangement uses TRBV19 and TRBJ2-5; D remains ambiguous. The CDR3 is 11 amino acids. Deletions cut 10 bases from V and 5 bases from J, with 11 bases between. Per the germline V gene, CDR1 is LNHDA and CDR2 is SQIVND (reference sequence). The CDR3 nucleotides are TGTGCCAACCAGACTCCGGAGACCCAGTACTTC. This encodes CANQTPETQYF.

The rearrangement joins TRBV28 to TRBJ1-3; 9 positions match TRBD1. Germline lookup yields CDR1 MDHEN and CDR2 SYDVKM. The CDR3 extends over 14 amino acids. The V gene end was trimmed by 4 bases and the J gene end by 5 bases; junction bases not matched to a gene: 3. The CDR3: CASSSGQGRNTIYF. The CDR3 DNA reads TGTGCCAGCAGTTCGGGACAGGGTAGAAACACCATATATTTT.

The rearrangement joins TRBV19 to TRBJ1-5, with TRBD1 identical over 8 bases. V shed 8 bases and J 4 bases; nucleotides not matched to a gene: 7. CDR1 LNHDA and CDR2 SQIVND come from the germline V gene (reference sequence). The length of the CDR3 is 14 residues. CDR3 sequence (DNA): TGTGCCAGTCTCGGGACAGGACGAAATCAGCCCCAGCATTTT. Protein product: CASLGTGRNQPQHF.

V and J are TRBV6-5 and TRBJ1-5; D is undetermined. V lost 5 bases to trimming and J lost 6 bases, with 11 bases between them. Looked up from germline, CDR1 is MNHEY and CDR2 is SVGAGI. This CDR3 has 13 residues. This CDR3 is CASSREGSQPQHF. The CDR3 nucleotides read TGTGCCAGCAGTCGAGAGGGCTCTCAGCCCCAGCATTTT.

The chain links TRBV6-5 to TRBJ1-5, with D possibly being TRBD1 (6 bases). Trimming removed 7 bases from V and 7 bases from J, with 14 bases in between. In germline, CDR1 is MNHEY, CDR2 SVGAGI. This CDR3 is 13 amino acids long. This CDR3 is CASNARGSQPQHF. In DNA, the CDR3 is TGTGCCAGCAATGCCAGGGGAAGCCAGCCCCAGCATTTT.

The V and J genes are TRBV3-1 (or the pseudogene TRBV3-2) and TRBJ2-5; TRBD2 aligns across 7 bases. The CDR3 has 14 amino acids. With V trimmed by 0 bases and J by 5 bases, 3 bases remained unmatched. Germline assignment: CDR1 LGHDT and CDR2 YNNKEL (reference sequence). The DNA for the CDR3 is TGTGCCAGCAGCCAAGATTGGGGAGGGGAGACCCAGTACTTC. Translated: CASSQDWGGETQYF.

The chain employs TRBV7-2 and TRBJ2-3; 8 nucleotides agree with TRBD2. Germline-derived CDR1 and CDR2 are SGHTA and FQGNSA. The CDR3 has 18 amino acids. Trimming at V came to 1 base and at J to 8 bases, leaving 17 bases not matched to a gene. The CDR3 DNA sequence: TGTGCCAGCAGCTTAGACGCAACCCCCGGGGGGGCACGTTCTACGCAGTATTTT. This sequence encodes CASSLDATPGGARSTQYF.

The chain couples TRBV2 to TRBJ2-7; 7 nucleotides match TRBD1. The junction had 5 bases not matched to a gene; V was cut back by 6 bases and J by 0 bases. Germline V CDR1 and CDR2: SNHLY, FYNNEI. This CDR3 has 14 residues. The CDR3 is CASRDRILSYEQYF. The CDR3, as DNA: TGTGCCAGCAGGGACAGGATACTCTCCTACGAGCAGTACTTC. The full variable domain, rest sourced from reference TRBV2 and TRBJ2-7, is EPEVTQTPSHQVTQMGQEVILRCVPISNHLYFYWYRQILGQKVEFLVSFYNNEISEKSEIFDDQFSVERPDGSNFTLKIRSTKLEDSAMYFCASRDRILSYEQYFGPGTRLTVT.

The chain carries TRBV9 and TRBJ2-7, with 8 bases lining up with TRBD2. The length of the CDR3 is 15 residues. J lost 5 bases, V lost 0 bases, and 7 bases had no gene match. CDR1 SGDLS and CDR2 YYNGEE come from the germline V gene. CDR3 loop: CASSVGGGGTHEQYF. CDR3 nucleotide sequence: TGTGCCAGCAGCGTAGGCGGCGGGGGGACCCACGAGCAGTACTTC.

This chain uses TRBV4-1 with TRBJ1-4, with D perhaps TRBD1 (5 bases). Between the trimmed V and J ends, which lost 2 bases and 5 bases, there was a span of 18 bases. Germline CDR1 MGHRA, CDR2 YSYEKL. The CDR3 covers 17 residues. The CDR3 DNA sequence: TGCGCCAGCAGCCAATTTCACCGCGGGGGGGTAAATGAAAAACTGTTTTTT. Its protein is CASSQFHRGGVNEKLFF.

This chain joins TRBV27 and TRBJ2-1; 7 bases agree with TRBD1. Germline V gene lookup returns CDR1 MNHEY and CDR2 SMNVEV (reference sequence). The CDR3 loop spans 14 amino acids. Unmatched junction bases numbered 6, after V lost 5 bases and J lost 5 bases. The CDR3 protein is CASSHRDSNNEQFF. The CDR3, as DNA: TGTGCCAGCAGTCACCGGGACAGTAACAATGAGCAGTTCTTC.

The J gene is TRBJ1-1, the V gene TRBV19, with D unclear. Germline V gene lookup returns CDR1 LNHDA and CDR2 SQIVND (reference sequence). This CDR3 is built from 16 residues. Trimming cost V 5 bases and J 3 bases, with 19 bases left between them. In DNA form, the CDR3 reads TGTGCCAGTAGTGCCCTGAGGGCACGAGCGGACACTGAAGCTTTCTTT. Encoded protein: CASSALRARADTEAFF.

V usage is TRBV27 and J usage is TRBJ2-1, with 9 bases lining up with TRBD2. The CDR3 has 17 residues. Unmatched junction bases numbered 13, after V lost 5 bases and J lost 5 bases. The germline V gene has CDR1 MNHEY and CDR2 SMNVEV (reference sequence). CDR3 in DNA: TGTGCCAGCAGTCAAACCGGGACTAGCATAGTTCACAATGAGCAGTTCTTC. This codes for CASSQTGTSIVHNEQFF.

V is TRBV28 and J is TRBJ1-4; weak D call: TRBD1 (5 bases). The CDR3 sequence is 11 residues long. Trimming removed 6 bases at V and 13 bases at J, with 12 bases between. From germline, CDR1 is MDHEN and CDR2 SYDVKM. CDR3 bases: TGTGCCAGCAGCACACCCAGGGCACTGTTTTTT. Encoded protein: CASSTPRALFF.

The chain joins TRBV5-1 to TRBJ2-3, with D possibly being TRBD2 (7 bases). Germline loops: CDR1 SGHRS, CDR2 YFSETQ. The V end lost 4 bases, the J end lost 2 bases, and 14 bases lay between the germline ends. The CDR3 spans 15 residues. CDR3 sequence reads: CASSTGTTSTDTQYF. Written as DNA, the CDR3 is TGCGCCAGCAGCACAGGGACTACATCCACAGATACGCAGTATTTT.

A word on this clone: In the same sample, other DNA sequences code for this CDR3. DNA for the CDR3: TGTGCCAGCTCACCAGCGGGCAGCTCCTACGAGCAGTACTTC. It is translated as CASSPAGSSYEQYF. J is TRBJ2-7 and V is TRBV18; maybe TRBD2 (5 bases). The CDR3 extends over 14 amino acids. Trimming stripped 2 bases from V and 0 bases from J, with 8 bases between. Germline assignment: CDR1 KGHSH and CDR2 LQKENI.